The present T cell receptor beta chain was sequenced within a study of cytomegalovirus exposure and HLA in healthy donors (dated by TCRdb to between 2016 and 2019). About the investigation overall: An earlier analysis of 550 to 700 of the donors reported roughly 270 Gb of sequence data and around 110 million unique TCR beta sequences from roughly 200 million T cells. An early release covering 500 to 750 HLA-typed donors comprised roughly 300 gigabases of sequencing data and about 90 million unique TCR sequences. Of the approximately 400 genotyped donors, around 81% fell in the genetic ancestry cluster associated with self-reported Caucasian donors. The study was designed to test whether signatures of past pathogen exposure could be identified by cataloging public T cell receptors. The study profiled the T cell repertoires of around 700 subjects by immunosequencing and related them to cytomegalovirus serostatus. A separate validation cohort of more than 100 different subjects was used in addition to the roughly 670-subject first cohort. To predict cytomegalovirus infection status, the study combined high-throughput TCR immunosequencing, statistical association of individual TCRs with disease status, and machine learning. To study patterns of TCR occurrence, a later analysis re-analyzed previously published TCR beta repertoires from 666 donors and added high-resolution HLA genotyping. The later analysis used no new phenotypic data to find candidate immune exposures, relying instead on TCR beta sequences and their occurrence across donors. An earlier analysis of 587 of the donors used high-throughput TCR beta sequencing to judge whether each TCR beta V gene segment behaved as functional or pseudogenic. Alongside the repertoire data, information on donor age, sex, ethnicity and CMV serostatus was compiled. In a later genetic analysis, genome-wide SNP genotypes for about 65% of the roughly 670 donors were used, and that subset was treated as a discovery cohort. All discovery cohort repertoires had been generated on a single sequencing platform. HLA typing included class I and class II loci at four-digit resolution. The number of typed donors differed by locus: about 620-640 for A, B, C, DRB1 and DQB1; 500 to 550 for DQA1; roughly 600 for DPA1; and about 470 for DPB1. A handful of DR-DQ haplotypes were handled as single units for association and clustering because linkage in the cohort was strong. On average, about 240,000 unique TCR beta nucleotide sequences were sequenced per donor among about 400 genotyped donors of the cohort, with around 19% of those sequences being non-productive.

The cohort was made up of approximately 700 healthy bone marrow donors. All cohort members were sampled while nominally healthy, although unrecorded immune exposures were likely present. The donor was CMV seronegative and was included in the group of over 300 seronegative cohort members. Each donor provided a peripheral blood sample, and peripheral blood mononuclear cells were used for TCR beta sequencing. The Qiagen DNeasy Blood Extraction Kit was used to extract genomic DNA from the blood cell samples. The CDR3 has 14 amino acids, counting the end cysteine and phenylalanine. The entry retains the CDR3 DNA only, 42 bases that are in frame from base 1. The junction carries 10 bases between V and J, which are trimmed by 7 bases and 1 base respectively. From a lookup of the germline V gene, CDR1 and CDR2 are MNHEY and SVGAGI. Library generation was performed with the immunoSEQ multiplex PCR assay. A mixture of 60 forward primers for TCR Vbeta segments and 13 reverse primers for TCR Jbeta segments was used in the multiplex PCR. The CDR3 region of rearranged TCR beta genes was amplified from genomic DNA with a multiplex PCR assay. The Illumina HiSeq System was used to sequence the amplified TCR beta libraries as 87-base-pair reads. In the paper's pipeline: A later analysis counted approximately 74 million unique TCR beta chains across the 650 to 700 repertoires, and around 9.9 million of these chains were shared by at least two donors. A nearest-neighbor algorithm error-corrected the raw reads and collapsed the reads into unique sequences, merging closely related sequences to remove PCR and sequencing errors. V, D and J gene segments were assigned by aligning CDR3 sequences to IMGT reference sequences. For a sequence to be retained, at least a six-nucleotide match to both a V gene segment and a J gene segment was required. Rearrangements were classified as productive when the CDR3 lacked stop codons and remained in frame with V and J, and all other rearrangements were classified as non-productive. Following IMGT convention, CDR3 was defined as the stretch from the second conserved V-encoded cysteine up to the conserved J-encoded phenylalanine. The earlier analysis of approximately 590 of the donors excluded any sequence lacking an unambiguous match to a single V gene segment. An earlier analysis of approximately 590 of the donors called V segments functional above 56.7% productive rearrangements and segregating when the between-donor standard deviation exceeded 5%. A statistical classification framework was developed to diagnose cytomegalovirus status using the catalog of TCR beta chain sequences. In a later analysis, TCR nucleotide sequences were compared against IMGT/GENE-DB human TR gene sequences so that V and J genes could be assigned. Using the TCRdist pipeline, a later analysis assigned CDR3 sequences along with most-parsimonious VDJ recombination scenarios. In a later analysis, every TCR beta chain was defined by the combination of its CDR3 amino acid sequence and its V-gene family, and reads without a unique V-gene family were dropped. As a way to deal with suspected cross-contamination and a sequencing artifact, a later analysis dropped 450 to 600 nucleotide sequences that were highly shared and had low generation probability. A later analysis calculated a clonal expansion index for each public chain from normalized within-repertoire ranks of inferred template counts. Generation probabilities in a later analysis came from a VDJ recombination model fitted to out-of-frame rearrangements, and those results were checked against IGoR. Hypergeometric tests were used in a later analysis to score TCR-TCR, TCR-HLA and TCR-CMV co-occurrence, with a repertoire-size bias correction applied to the TCR pairs. False discovery rates were estimated in a later analysis by permuting HLA or CMV assignments 20 times. In a later analysis, co-occurring TCRs were grouped with DBSCAN, and TCRdist sequence similarity was added when clustering was performed within HLA-allele-positive subsets. Repertoires with fewer than 30,000 or more than 120,000 public chains were left out of co-occurrence clustering, as were about 5 repertoires with anomalous nucleotide sharing. Here the immuneACCESS table is served through TCRdb, limited to in-frame sequences with V and J called. Missing clones are a known gap in these copies; in checked studies unresolved V genes cover under half, and the rest lacks a known reason. V and J calls and clone size are given by that table; D and trimming were obtained from the DNA. The sample table contains approximately 70,000 clones; only one count was recorded for around 78% of them. About 6.5% of the sample rests with the top ten.

Overall study results and their limits: Because HLA typing was unavailable for some donors at each locus, only the typed subset was used in association tests. In a later analysis, most CMV-associated TCR beta chains were found to appear HLA-restricted, with HLA associations seemingly driven largely by CMV exposure. A further reported finding was that TCR beta sequences accurately predicted the HLA-A and HLA-B alleles for most subjects in the first cohort. Some IMGT-functional V segments, including TRBV6-2 and TRBV6-3, could not be told apart with the 87-base-pair reads, so those segments were excluded. About 15 rarely observed V segments, including chromosome 9 orphons, were excluded from the earlier analysis of 550 to 700 of the donors because counts were too low. Correlated functional status among segregating V segments might reflect linkage disequilibrium, but an unknown experimental factor could not be ruled out. A cluster of highly shared sequence variants was judged likely to represent a technical artifact of the sequencing pipeline. Several of the top co-occurrence clusters appeared to be linked to parvovirus B19, influenza, CMV and Epstein-Barr virus, according to a later analysis. In this cohort, only TCR beta chains were sequenced, and detectable features were limited by the absence of alpha or paired-chain data. Strong co-occurrence of HLA alleles, especially DR and DQ, made assigning TCR associations to individual alleles difficult. A later analysis associated some 17,000 TCR beta sequences with specific HLA alleles at a false discovery rate of 0.05. Three of the identified cytomegalovirus-associated TCR beta chains were confirmed in vitro to be specific for cytomegalovirus antigens. While some public TCRs were present in many individuals, most TCR sequences turned up only very rarely across donors. The authors suggested that the approach could potentially be generalized to other disease states and immunological phenotypes. Cytomegalovirus status was reported to be diagnosed by the classifier with high specificity and sensitivity in both the original and validation cohorts. According to a later analysis, TCR association rates differed among HLA loci, with DRB1 alleles showing the most associated TCRs and HLA-C alleles showing the fewest. V-gene and J-gene trimming of TCR beta chains was associated with a missense DCLRE1C variant in a later genetic analysis, and the association was replicated in an independent cohort. The study listed 164 TCR beta chains as associated with cytomegalovirus. Immune exposure information for the cohort was limited to CMV serostatus. Sequencing depth was assumed to be roughly uniform across donors in the presence/absence analyses, though that assumption may not hold. In an earlier analysis of around 600 of the donors, most TCR beta V segments were observed in productive rearrangements about 90% or about 30% of the time, broadly matching IMGT annotations. In a later genetic analysis, fewer N-insertions in productive TCRs were reported among donors in an Asian-associated ancestry cluster than the roughly 670-donor mean. A later analysis found that HLA-associated TCR beta chains were more clonally expanded and had lower generation probabilities than equally common non-associated chains.

Points on this clone: The clone's antigen remains unknown. The record has no base qualities; no much larger clone is one base away.

This sequence was found in a man aged 50-60 years in good health and CMV-seronegative. The receptor chain draws on TRBV6-5 and TRBJ2-2; TRBD1 is perhaps the D gene, given 6 matching bases. Sequenced: PBMCs. Here the CDR3 is given as CASNIQGNTGELFF. The bases read TGTGCCAGCAATATACAGGGGAACACCGGGGAGCTGTTTTTT.